Each of the 25 T cell receptor beta chains below was sequenced from the same sample in a study of memory CD4+ T cells and cytomegalovirus serostatus. Clones were sequenced by immunoSEQ multiplex PCR, and TCRdb holds only the in-frame ones, with some missing. Among about 61,000 clones listed, approximately 78% were seen once. The sort gate was single viable CD3+CD4+CD8-CD45RO+ cells for memory CD4+ T cells. The specimen was memory CD4+ T cells from blood. These receptor sequences come from an adult in good health and CMV-seronegative.

As to this clone: The same CDR3 can be traced to other DNA sequences in this sample. V and J are TRBV5-1 and TRBJ2-7, with 7 bases that match TRBD1. Germline V gene data show CDR1 as SGHRS and CDR2 as YFSETQ. The CDR3 loop spans 17 amino acids. The V and J ends lost 0 bases and 2 bases, in that order; junction bases with no gene match: 11. In DNA form, the CDR3 reads TGCGCCAGCAGCTTGGACAGGGGCCCGGATGGGGCCTACGAGCAGTACTTC. It encodes CASSLDRGPDGAYEQYF.

The chain employs TRBV29-1 and TRBJ2-2; D ambiguous. V was pared by 6 bases and J by 1 base, with 9 bases between. Germline CDR1 is SQVTM and CDR2 is ANQGSEA. The CDR3 runs to 13 residues. CDR3 nucleotides: TGCAGCGTGGGCCTAAGGAACACCGGGGAGCTGTTTTTT. As protein: CSVGLRNTGELFF.

The V gene is TRBV5-1, the J gene TRBJ2-7; D perhaps matches TRBD2 (5 bases). Looked up from germline, CDR1 is SGHRS and CDR2 is YFSETQ. Trimming cost V 4 bases and J 0 bases, with 17 bases left between them. The CDR3 contains 16 residues. CDR3 in DNA: TGCGCCAGCAGCCCGTCGGGGTCAGGCGCCTCCTACGAGCAGTACTTC. Amino acid sequence: CASSPSGSGASYEQYF.

The chain combines TRBV5-8 with TRBJ2-1; TRBD2 aligns across 8 bases. Trimming at V came to 4 bases and at J to 3 bases, leaving 6 bases not matched to a gene. The CDR3 covers 15 residues. Germline V lookup: CDR1 SGHTS, CDR2 YDEGEE. The CDR3 here is CASSLGLAVYNEQFF. In DNA form, the CDR3 reads TGTGCCAGCAGCCTCGGACTAGCAGTCTACAATGAGCAGTTCTTC.

The chain carries TRBV14 and TRBJ1-1; the D is unclear. The CDR3 is 13 amino acids. Germline V gene data show CDR1 as SGHDN and CDR2 as FVKESK. Trimming removed 0 bases at V and 2 bases at J, with 4 bases between. The CDR3 DNA reads TGTGCCAGCAGCCAAGATCCCAACACTGAAGCTTTCTTT. It yields the protein CASSQDPNTEAFF. Looking up the rest from reference TRBV14 and TRBJ1-1 gives the full variable domain: EAGVTQFPSHSVIEKGQTVTLRCDPISGHDNLYWYRRVMGKEIKFLLHFVKESKQDESGMPNNRFLAERTGGTYSTLKVQPAELEDSGVYFCASSQDPNTEAFFGQGTRLTVV.

The chain joins TRBV6-5 to TRBJ1-4; TRBD1 agrees at 8 bases. The CDR3 extends over 12 amino acids. Germline CDR1 reads MNHEY; CDR2 reads SVGAGI. V trimming: 10 bases; J trimming: 5 bases; junction bases outside the gene matches: 3. CDR3 nucleotides: TGTGCCACCCGGACAGGGAATGAAAAACTGTTTTTT. This sequence encodes CATRTGNEKLFF.

V is TRBV4-1 and J is TRBJ2-1; 16 bases align to TRBD2. After removal of 0 bases from V and 7 bases from J, the junction contained 0 bases not matched to a gene. The CDR3 sequence is 16 residues long. Germline CDR1 MGHRA, CDR2 YSYEKL. CDR3 amino acids: CASSQEGLAGGNEQFF. CDR3 nucleotides: TGCGCCAGCAGCCAAGAGGGACTAGCGGGAGGGAATGAGCAGTTCTTC.

The gene calls are TRBV28 and TRBJ2-3, with 8 bases that match TRBD1. J was trimmed by 1 base and V by 8 bases; bases with no gene match: 5. Germline V gives CDR1 MDHEN, CDR2 SYDVKM. This CDR3 spans 14 amino acids. The DNA for the CDR3 is TGTGCCAGCGAGCCGGGACAGGGCACAGATACGCAGTATTTT. Its translation: CASEPGQGTDTQYF.

The chain couples TRBV19 to TRBJ2-2, with 9 bases identical to TRBD2. This CDR3 is built from 17 residues. V was clipped by 6 bases and J by 2 bases; unmatched bases: 10. Per germline, CDR1 LNHDA and CDR2 SQIVND (reference sequence). The CDR3 region is CASRRGRGLANTGELFF. DNA of the CDR3: TGTGCCAGTAGACGAGGACGGGGACTAGCTAACACCGGGGAGCTGTTTTTT.

The count of this clone is one. The CDR3 DNA reads as TGTGCCAGCAGTCTGGGGGGGGGCAATCAGCCCCAGCATTTT. This gives the protein CASSLGGGNQPQHF. This chain connects TRBV4-2 to TRBJ1-5; perhaps TRBD1 as D (5 bases). Germline assignment: CDR1 LGHNA and CDR2 YNFKEQ. The CDR3 loop spans 14 amino acids. V lost 6 bases and J lost 2, with 11 bases in between.

In this sample, this clone turned up a few times. This chain joins TRBV5-1 and TRBJ2-4; 7 nucleotides line up with TRBD1. The V gene end was trimmed by 2 bases and the J gene end by 9 bases; junction bases not matched to a gene: 8. Germline lookup yields CDR1 SGHRS and CDR2 YFSETQ. This CDR3 region has 14 residues. The CDR3 loop is CASSFGQDGSIQYF. CDR3 sequence (DNA): TGCGCCAGCAGCTTCGGACAGGATGGGAGCATTCAGTACTTC. The full variable domain, rest sourced from reference TRBV5-1 and TRBJ2-4, is KAGVTQTPRYLIKTRGQQVTLSCSPISGHRSVSWYQQTPGQGLQFLFEYFSETQRNKGNFPGRFSGRQFSNSRSEMNVSTLELGDSALYLCASSFGQDGSIQYFGAGTRLSVL.

The chain joins TRBV7-2 to TRBJ2-7; 8 positions match TRBD2. The V gene end was trimmed by 1 base and the J gene end by 2 bases; junction bases not matched to a gene: 7. CDR1 is SGHTA, CDR2 FQGNSA, per germline. The CDR3 totals 16 residues. The CDR3: CASSLGPGGVAYEQYF. The CDR3 bases are TGTGCCAGCAGCTTAGGGCCGGGGGGGGTCGCCTACGAGCAGTACTTC.

The chain recombines TRBV29-1 with TRBJ1-2; D is ambiguous. The CDR3 is 10 amino acids. The germline V and J ends were trimmed by 4 bases and 8 bases, with 8 bases remaining between them. In germline, CDR1 is SQVTM, CDR2 ANQGSEA. The CDR3 DNA sequence: TGCAGCGTTGCTCCGGAAGGCTACACCTTC. Encoded protein: CSVAPEGYTF.

The V and J genes are TRBV2 and TRBJ1-4; D remains ambiguous. The V end was cut by 7 bases, the J end by 4 bases, with 16 bases between. CDR1 is SNHLY, CDR2 FYNNEI, per germline. CDR3 size: 15 residues. The CDR3 coding sequence is TGTGCCAGCACCCGGCAAGGACTCATTAATGAAAAACTGTTTTTT. Encoded protein: CASTRQGLINEKLFF.

The chain is built from TRBV27 and TRBJ2-6; tentative D call: TRBD1 (6 bases). Trimming removed 4 bases at V and 0 bases at J, with 7 bases between. The CDR3 contains 15 residues. Germline-derived CDR1 and CDR2 are MNHEY and SMNVEV (reference sequence). The CDR3 loop is CASSSQGSGANVLTF. CDR3 DNA: TGTGCCAGCAGTTCACAGGGCTCTGGGGCCAACGTCCTGACTTTC.

The chain links TRBV5-1 to TRBJ2-7; 10 nucleotides agree with TRBD1. CDR3 length: 16 amino acids. V gave up 4 bases and J gave up 5 bases; unmatched junction bases: 12. Germline lookup yields CDR1 SGHRS and CDR2 YFSETQ. CDR3 nucleotide sequence: TGCGCCAGCAGCGCGGGGACAGGGGATTTTCGGAACGAGCAGTACTTC. Protein product: CASSAGTGDFRNEQYF.

CDR3 DNA sequence: TGTGCCAGCAGTGAAAACGCAGATACGCAGTATTTT. Protein: CASSENADTQYF. The genes are TRBV2 and TRBJ2-3, with D unclear. Germline V gene data show CDR1 as SNHLY and CDR2 as FYNNEI. This CDR3 region has 12 residues. The V gene lost 2 bases and the J gene lost 4 bases, with 4 bases spanning the gap.

The chain combines TRBV7-2 with TRBJ1-1, with D perhaps matching TRBD1 (6 bases). CDR1 and CDR2 (germline): SGHTA, FQGNSA. Deletions cut 5 bases from V and 7 bases from J, with 17 bases between. The CDR3 has 14 residues. This CDR3 is CASSPQGGIGEAFF. The CDR3 DNA reads as TGTGCCAGCAGCCCCCAAGGGGGGATCGGTGAAGCTTTCTTT. The full variable domain, with the rest looked up from reference TRBV7-2 and TRBJ1-1, is GAGVSQSPSNKVTEKGKDVELRCDPISGHTALYWYRQSLGQGLEFLIYFQGNSAPDKSGLPSDRFSAERTGGSVSTLTIQRTQQEDSAVYLCASSPQGGIGEAFFGQGTRLTVV.

This chain uses TRBV5-1 with TRBJ2-7; 11 nucleotides agree with TRBD2. The CDR3 is 16 amino acids. The trim removed 3 bases at V and 1 base at J, leaving 6 bases unmatched. CDR1 is SGHRS, CDR2 YFSETQ, per germline. DNA of the CDR3: TGCGCCAGCAGCTGGACGCTAGCGGGGGGATCCTACGAGCAGTACTTC. Its translation: CASSWTLAGGSYEQYF.

The genes are TRBV5-4 and TRBJ1-2; D may be TRBD1 (6 bases). The CDR3 spans 15 residues. Germline V CDR1 and CDR2: SGHNT, YYREEE (reference sequence). The V end was cut by 0 bases, the J end by 8 bases, with 17 bases between. CDR3 sequence (DNA): TGTGCCAGCAGCTTGGACAGGGCGGTAGTGCGCGGCTACACCTTC. Amino acid sequence: CASSLDRAVVRGYTF.

The rearrangement joins TRBV4-2 to TRBJ1-1; D is uncertain. CDR1 LGHNA and CDR2 YNFKEQ come from the germline V gene. CDR3 length equals 12 residues. The ends were cut back, 0 bases at V and 11 bases at J, with 10 bases in the middle. The CDR3 nucleotides read TGTGCCAGCAGCCAAGACCCTCCGGGGGCTTTCTTT. This sequence encodes CASSQDPPGAFF.

The chain carries TRBV30 and TRBJ2-3, with a weak D call TRBD1 (5 bases). From germline, CDR1 is GTSNPN and CDR2 SVGIG (reference sequence). The CDR3 covers 13 residues. V lost 5 bases and J lost 4, with 13 bases in between. CDR3: CAWAPPGPDTQYF. The CDR3 bases are TGTGCCTGGGCCCCTCCAGGGCCAGATACGCAGTATTTT.

This clone was recorded a few times. The sample contains more than one DNA sequence encoding this CDR3. This chain's CDR3 is CASSHDRGAEAFF. CDR3 bases: TGTGCCAGCAGCCACGACAGAGGAGCTGAAGCTTTCTTT. The rearrangement joins TRBV13 to TRBJ1-1; D may be TRBD1 (5 bases). The germline gives CDR1 PRHDT, CDR2 FYEKMQ (reference sequence). V was clipped by 5 bases and J by 6 bases, with 13 bases between them. The CDR3 covers 13 residues.

This clone came up a few times. J is TRBJ1-1 and V is TRBV5-1; 7 positions match TRBD1. Germline CDR1 SGHRS, CDR2 YFSETQ. This CDR3 region has 14 residues. The junction had 2 bases not matched to a gene; V was cut back by 0 bases and J by 3 bases. In DNA, the CDR3 is TGCGCCAGCAGCTTGGGGACAGGATACACTGAAGCTTTCTTT. It codes for CASSLGTGYTEAFF.

This clone was picked up one time. The rearrangement links TRBV4-1 to TRBJ2-7, with a tentative D call TRBD1 (6 bases). Trimming removed 3 bases from V and 3 bases from J, with 15 bases in between. The CDR3 covers 15 residues. Germline V gene data show CDR1 as MGHRA and CDR2 as YSYEKL. The CDR3 here is CASSHPGHGIYEQYF. In nucleotides, the CDR3 is TGCGCCAGCAGCCACCCGGGACACGGAATCTACGAGCAGTACTTC.